These 23 T cell receptor beta chains were sequenced from one sample in a study of cytomegalovirus exposure and HLA in healthy donors. Here immunoSEQ multiplex PCR was the method, and the copy in TCRdb shows in-frame clones only, minus some. In the table there are some 48,000 clones, approximately 85% of which are singletons. Sequenced input: PBMCs. All receptors come from a woman in her twenties or thirties in good health and CMV-seronegative.

The chain is built from TRBV6-4 and TRBJ1-2, with a tentative D call TRBD1 (6 bases). This CDR3 is built from 14 residues. The germline V and J ends were trimmed by 4 bases and 7 bases, with 16 bases remaining between them. Germline V gene sequence: CDR1 MRHNA, CDR2 SNTAGT. CDR3 residues: CASSAGTGSSGYTF. The CDR3 DNA reads as TGTGCCAGCAGTGCCGGCACAGGGTCGAGTGGCTACACCTTC.

This chain links TRBV5-4 with TRBJ1-5; possible D gene TRBD1, 5 bases. Germline assignment: CDR1 SGHNT and CDR2 YYREEE (reference sequence). V was pared by 3 bases and J by 4 bases, with 14 bases between. The CDR3 is 15 amino acids. CDR3 sequence reads: CASSSGGTTNQPQHF. DNA for the CDR3: TGTGCCAGCAGCTCGGGCGGGACGACTAATCAGCCCCAGCATTTT.

This sequence joins TRBV11-2 and TRBJ2-7; perhaps TRBD2 as D (5 bases). Between the trimmed V and J ends, which lost 5 bases and 2 bases, there was a span of 16 bases. This CDR3 is 15 amino acids long. Germline values: CDR1 SGHAT, CDR2 FQNNGV. This chain's CDR3 is CASSHYHPAAYEQYF. DNA for the CDR3: TGTGCCAGCAGCCACTATCACCCAGCGGCCTACGAGCAGTACTTC.

The chain links TRBV11-2 to TRBJ2-1; tentative D call: TRBD1 (6 bases). V was cut by 2 bases and J by 4 bases, with 15 bases left in between. The CDR3 contains 16 residues. The germline CDR1 and CDR2 sequences are SGHAT and FQNNGV. The chain's CDR3 is CASSLPRTQGYNEQFF. CDR3 in DNA: TGTGCCAGCAGCTTACCGCGAACACAGGGATACAATGAGCAGTTCTTC.

The sample holds one count of this clone. V is TRBV6-5 and J is TRBJ2-1, with D uncertain. The CDR3 spans 14 residues. V was cut by 0 bases and J by 8 bases, with 11 bases left in between. The germline gives CDR1 MNHEY, CDR2 SVGAGI. CDR3 in amino acids: CASSYSSPGDEQFF. The CDR3 DNA follows: TGTGCCAGCAGTTACTCTTCCCCCGGAGATGAGCAGTTCTTC.

The rearrangement joins TRBV9 to TRBJ2-7, with D tentatively TRBD2 (6 bases). Trimming stripped 2 bases from V and 3 bases from J, with 9 bases between. The CDR3 covers 13 residues. The germline gives CDR1 SGDLS, CDR2 YYNGEE. CDR3 DNA sequence: TGTGCCAGCAGCGTTGGGGGGAACTACGAGCAGTACTTC. Translating it yields CASSVGGNYEQYF.

This chain links TRBV28 with TRBJ1-4, with a tentative D call TRBD1 (6 bases). The CDR3 is made up of 16 amino acids. V was pared by 6 bases and J by 0 bases, with 14 bases between. In germline, CDR1 is MDHEN, CDR2 SYDVKM. DNA for the CDR3: TGTGCCAGCAGAACACAGGGATCTCCAACTAATGAAAAACTGTTTTTT. Protein product: CASRTQGSPTNEKLFF.

This chain connects TRBV11-3 to TRBJ2-3; possibly TRBD2 for D (6 bases). This CDR3 comprises 15 residues. Germline assignment: CDR1 SGHNT and CDR2 YENEEA. With 5 bases removed from V and 1 base from J, the gap between germline ends came to 13 bases. This CDR3 is CASSPAEGGTDTQYF. The CDR3 nucleotides are TGTGCCAGCAGCCCAGCGGAGGGCGGCACAGATACGCAGTATTTT. The full variable domain, rest sourced from reference TRBV11-3 and TRBJ2-3, is EAGVVQSPRYKIIEKKQPVAFWCNPISGHNTLYWYLQNLGQGPELLIRYENEEAVDDSQLPKDRFSAERLKGVDSTLKIQPAELGDSAVYLCASSPAEGGTDTQYFGPGTRLTVL.

Concerning this clone itself: Other DNA sequences in the same sample also yield this CDR3. This sequence joins TRBV7-2 and TRBJ1-1, with D uncertain. The ends were cut back, 3 bases at V and 1 base at J, with 6 bases in the middle. The CDR3 has 13 amino acids. Looked up from germline, CDR1 is SGHTA and CDR2 is FQGNSA. The CDR3 DNA reads as TGTGCCAGCAGCTTTCGGGGGAACACTGAAGCTTTCTTT. It encodes CASSFRGNTEAFF.

The chain has TRBV5-4 and TRBJ2-1, with D possibly TRBD2 on 5 matching bases. The CDR3 consists of 14 residues. Germline CDR1 SGHNT, CDR2 YYREEE (reference sequence). V lost 0 bases and J lost 3, with 7 bases in between. CDR3 nucleotide sequence: TGTGCCAGCAGCTTGGGGACTTTCTACAATGAGCAGTTCTTC. Translating gives CASSLGTFYNEQFF. Using reference TRBV5-4 and TRBJ2-1 for the parts outside the CDR3, the full variable domain is ETGVTQSPTHLIKTRGQQVTLRCSSQSGHNTVSWYQQALGQGPQFIFQYYREEENGRGNFPPRFSGLQFPNYSSELNVNALELDDSALYLCASSLGTFYNEQFFGPGTRLTVL.

This sequence joins TRBV9 and TRBJ2-1; a possible D gene is TRBD2 (6 bases). The CDR3 contains 18 residues. The germline gives CDR1 SGDLS, CDR2 YYNGEE. V lost 0 bases, J lost 1 base, and 17 bases lay in between. In DNA, the CDR3 is TGTGCCAGCAGCGTAGTCCCGGCGGGGTTGAAATCCTACAATGAGCAGTTCTTC. Encoded protein: CASSVVPAGLKSYNEQFF. Combining the CDR3 with reference TRBV9 and TRBJ2-1 gives the whole variable domain DSGVTQTPKHLITATGQRVTLRCSPRSGDLSVYWYQQSLDQGLQFLIQYYNGEERAKGNILERFSAQQFPDLHSELNLSSLELGDSALYFCASSVVPAGLKSYNEQFFGPGTRLTVL.

The V call is TRBV5-1, the J call TRBJ1-4, with a tentative D call TRBD1 (5 bases). Trimming removed 3 bases from V and 0 bases from J, with 6 bases in between. Germline V lookup: CDR1 SGHRS, CDR2 YFSETQ. The CDR3 length is 14 residues. The DNA for the CDR3 is TGCGCCAGCAGCTCGGGGGCAACTAATGAAAAACTGTTTTTT. This translates into CASSSGATNEKLFF.

The J gene is TRBJ1-3, the V gene TRBV15; D is possibly TRBD1 (6 bases). The length of the CDR3 is 14 residues. With 8 bases removed from V and 4 bases from J, the gap between germline ends came to 15 bases. Germline-derived CDR1 and CDR2 are LNHNV and YYDKDF (reference sequence). The CDR3 is CATADSLSGNTIYF. The CDR3 bases are TGTGCCACCGCGGACAGTCTATCGGGAAACACCATATATTTT.

The chain is built from TRBV6-5 and TRBJ1-1; D perhaps matches TRBD1 (5 bases). The V and J ends lost 5 bases and 5 bases respectively, with 18 bases between them. The CDR3 extends over 15 amino acids. CDR1 MNHEY and CDR2 SVGAGI come from the germline V gene. The CDR3 DNA sequence: TGTGCCAGCAGTCCTCTGCTCGGGGGGTGGACTGAAGCTTTCTTT. It translates to CASSPLLGGWTEAFF.

Comments on this clone: The sample holds other DNA sequences that translate to the same CDR3. This rearrangement joins TRBV4-2 to TRBJ2-7; D is undetermined. From germline, CDR1 is LGHNA and CDR2 YNFKEQ. The CDR3 loop spans 13 amino acids. V was clipped by 1 base and J by 2 bases, with 6 bases between them. The CDR3 nucleotides are TGTGCCAGCAGCCAAGGTGAGACCTACGAGCAGTACTTC. Protein: CASSQGETYEQYF.

This chain uses TRBV30 with TRBJ2-7; 10 bases align to TRBD2. V lost 2 bases and J lost 2; bases outside the gene matches: 15. Germline assignment: CDR1 GTSNPN and CDR2 SVGIG (reference sequence). The CDR3 has 18 residues. In nucleotides, the CDR3 is TGTGCCTGGAGTCCAGGTAGGACTAGCGGAATGCTAACCTACGAGCAGTACTTC. Translating it yields CAWSPGRTSGMLTYEQYF. The whole variable domain, filled in from reference TRBV30 and TRBJ2-7, reads SQTIHQWPATLVQPVGSPLSLECTVEGTSNPNLYWYRQAAGRGLQLLFYSVGIGQISSEVPQNLSASRPQDRQFILSSKKLLLSDSGFYLCAWSPGRTSGMLTYEQYFGPGTRLTVT.

The V gene is TRBV5-1, the J gene TRBJ2-2, with 8 bases lining up with TRBD2. The CDR3 loop spans 16 amino acids. Germline V lookup: CDR1 SGHRS, CDR2 YFSETQ. Unmatched junction bases numbered 3, after V lost 2 bases and J lost 0 bases. CDR3: CASSFGTSSNTGELFF. The CDR3 bases are TGCGCCAGCAGCTTTGGGACTAGTTCGAACACCGGGGAGCTGTTTTTT.

The rearrangement joins TRBV11-2 to TRBJ2-1; 11 bases match TRBD2. Trimming removed 0 bases from V and 3 bases from J; junction bases left unmatched: 4. The germline CDR1 and CDR2 sequences are SGHAT and FQNNGV. CDR3 length: 17 residues. The CDR3, as DNA: TGTGCCAGCAGCTTAGATACTAGCGGGAGAGTCTACAATGAGCAGTTCTTC. Translation: CASSLDTSGRVYNEQFF.

This clone was detected only once. The genes are TRBV5-1 and TRBJ1-5, with D uncertain. The CDR3 length is 14 residues. The V end lost 0 bases, the J end lost 4 bases, and 8 bases lay between the germline ends. The germline gives CDR1 SGHRS, CDR2 YFSETQ. The CDR3 DNA reads TGCGCCAGCAGCTTGGAGACACCTAATCAGCCCCAGCATTTT. It specifies CASSLETPNQPQHF.

This chain joins TRBV19 and TRBJ2-7, with 11 bases lining up with TRBD1. The CDR3 totals 13 residues. Unmatched junction bases numbered 1, after V lost 5 bases and J lost 4 bases. Germline V lookup: CDR1 LNHDA, CDR2 SQIVND (reference sequence). CDR3 amino acids: CASSRDRGYEQYF. For the CDR3, the DNA is TGTGCCAGTAGTCGGGACAGGGGGTACGAGCAGTACTTC.

The rearrangement links TRBV11-2 to TRBJ1-2, with D possibly being TRBD1 (6 bases). V lost 5 bases, J lost 1 base, and 11 bases lay in between. The CDR3 has 14 residues. Looked up from germline, CDR1 is SGHAT and CDR2 is FQNNGV. The DNA of the CDR3 is TGTGCCAGCAGCCCTAAGGGGGTTAACTATGGCTACACCTTC. It specifies CASSPKGVNYGYTF.

The chain recombines TRBV9 with TRBJ1-5, with 7 bases that match TRBD1. The CDR3 consists of 18 residues. Germline V gene data show CDR1 as SGDLS and CDR2 as YYNGEE. The J segment lost 2 bases and the V segment lost 3 bases, leaving 14 bases of the junction unmatched. This CDR3 reads CASSEILCRGQRNQPQHF. CDR3 coding DNA: TGTGCCAGCAGCGAAATACTGTGCCGGGGACAGCGCAATCAGCCCCAGCATTTT.

The V call is TRBV7-2, the J call TRBJ1-1; D is unresolved. The CDR3 has 15 residues. Germline loops: CDR1 SGHTA, CDR2 FQGNSA. Trimming pared 2 bases from V and 0 bases from J, leaving 10 bases between. CDR3 nucleotide sequence: TGTGCCAGCAGCTTATGGACGGGAGTGAACACTGAAGCTTTCTTT. Its translation is CASSLWTGVNTEAFF.